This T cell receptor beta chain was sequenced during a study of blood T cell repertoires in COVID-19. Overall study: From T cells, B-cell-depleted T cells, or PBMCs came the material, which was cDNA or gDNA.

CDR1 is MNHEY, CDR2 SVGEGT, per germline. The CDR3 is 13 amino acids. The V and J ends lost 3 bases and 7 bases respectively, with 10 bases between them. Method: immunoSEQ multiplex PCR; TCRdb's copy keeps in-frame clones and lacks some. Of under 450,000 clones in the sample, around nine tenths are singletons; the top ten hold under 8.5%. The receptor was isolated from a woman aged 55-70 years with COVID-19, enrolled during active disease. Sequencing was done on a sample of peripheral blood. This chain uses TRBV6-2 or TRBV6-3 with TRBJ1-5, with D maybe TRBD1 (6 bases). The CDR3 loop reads CASSYQGQQPQHF. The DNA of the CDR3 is TGTGCCAGCAGTTATCAGGGACAACAGCCCCAGCATTTT.